This T cell receptor beta chain was sequenced during a study of blood T cell repertoires in COVID-19 (dated by TCRdb to about 2020). About the study as a whole: The collaborator samples originated in the United States, Italy and Spain and spanned the acute and convalescent phases of COVID-19. The material from the prospective study consisted of cDNA or gDNA derived from T cells, B-cell-depleted T cells, or PBMCs. The dataset comprised deeply sampled blood TCRbeta repertoires from subjects exposed to, actively infected with, or recovered from COVID-19. The repertoires were released in a freely available public database intended as a resource for research on the immune response to SARS-CoV-2. Samples came from the ongoing ImmuneRACE study (first 160 participants) plus 1,254 subjects from 6 global collaborators. Sample metadata almost always included a de-identified subject ID, COVID-19 status, age in years and sex. Where available, HLA class I and class II types were obtained from metadata supplied by the sample provider rather than from assay-based typing. Findings and caveats that apply to the study as a whole: How much clinical and demographic metadata was included differed by source and by participant, and the metadata was provided uncurated.

TCRbeta CDR3 regions were amplified from genomic DNA by means of the immunoSEQ Assay, a bias-controlled multiplex PCR. Regarding the original processing steps: Nucleated cell counts per sample were estimated from amplification of reference gene primers within the assay. Sequence reads were collapsed and filtered to measure the absolute abundance of every unique TCRbeta CDR3 rearrangement. Productive Simpson clonality was computed per sample as the square root of Simpson's diversity index over productive rearrangements. TCRdb stores this immuneACCESS table with in-frame sequences only. Part of the clones is absent; in the studies checked, under half of the shortfall reflects unresolved V genes, and no reason is known for the rest. The DNA gave D and trimming, while V, J and clone size come from that table. Here the sample has about 150,000 clones; more than 75% occur a single time. The ten largest clones take up about 4% of the sample.

This clone occurred a few times. No antigen is known for it. Base-call qualities are not available, and no considerably larger clone is one nucleotide away. From cysteine to phenylalanine, the CDR3 is 14 amino acids long. CDR3 DNA is the only sequence kept; it has 42 bases, read in frame from the first base. Ends trimmed: V by 6 bases, J by 2 bases; bases unmatched to a gene: 3. CDR1 and CDR2, per the germline V gene, are ENHRY and SYGVKD. Whole blood was collected in K2EDTA tubes by collaborating institutions according to the institutions' own protocols. For TCRbeta analysis, collaborators shipped samples in one of three forms: frozen whole blood, isolated PBMCs, or DNA extracted from either of those sample types.

This chain is built from TRBV10-3 and TRBJ1-5; 8 of the junction bases match TRBD1. The clonotype was recovered from a man between 60 and 75 years old with acute or convalescent COVID-19. Sequenced input: peripheral blood. The DNA sequence is as follows: TGTGCCATCAGCCCGGGACAGGGCAATCAGCCCCAGCATTTT. Its protein product is CAISPGQGNQPQHF.